The 16 T cell receptor beta chains below all came from one sample that was sequenced in a study of cytomegalovirus exposure and HLA in healthy donors. PCR employed 60 Vbeta and 13 Jbeta primers. The data were produced by immunoSEQ multiplex PCR, yet TCRdb's version contains in-frame clones alone and is incomplete. The data contain around 180,000 clones, about 85% of them seen just once; the ten biggest clones take up around 1.5%. Sample: PBMCs. The receptors were gathered from a woman aged 50 to 60 in good health and CMV-seronegative.

This rearrangement joins TRBV19 to TRBJ2-7; 9 bases map to TRBD2. Trimming at V came to 4 bases and at J to 6 bases, leaving 16 bases not matched to a gene. Germline V gene sequence: CDR1 LNHDA, CDR2 SQIVND (reference sequence). The CDR3 sequence is 17 residues long. The CDR3 sequence is CASSKRAAGGPGGEQYF. In DNA, the CDR3 is TGTGCCAGTAGTAAGAGGGCAGCGGGGGGCCCGGGGGGCGAGCAGTACTTC.

The gene calls are TRBV29-1 and TRBJ2-5, with D unresolved. The J call may be wrong; the DNA end is better matched by TRBJ2-7. The CDR3 length is 11 residues. Germline V gives CDR1 SQVTM, CDR2 ANQGSEA. The CDR3 sequence is CSVAEAYEQYF. CDR3 bases: TGCAGCGTTGCCGAAGCCTACGAGCAGTACTTC.

The CDR3 sequence: CASSPNRLDGYTF. CDR3 sequence (DNA): TGTGCCAGCAGCCCCAACAGGTTAGATGGCTACACCTTC. The rearrangement uses TRBV7-2 and TRBJ1-2; TRBD1 is a possible D gene (5 bases). Trimming pared 5 bases from V and 6 bases from J, leaving 13 bases between. Per the germline V gene, CDR1 is SGHTA and CDR2 is FQGNSA. The CDR3 consists of 13 residues.

This clone appeared once. The chain recombines TRBV7-9 with TRBJ2-1, with TRBD2 matching 8 bases. CDR1 SEHNR and CDR2 FQNEAQ come from the germline V gene (reference sequence). V was clipped by 4 bases and J by 3 bases; unmatched bases: 11. The CDR3 is 17 amino acids. The CDR3 DNA is TGTGCCAGCAGCTCTCCCACACTAGCGGCAAACTACAATGAGCAGTTCTTC. Encoded protein: CASSSPTLAANYNEQFF.

V is TRBV7-6 and J is TRBJ2-1, with 7 nucleotides matching TRBD2. The CDR3 contains 15 residues. CDR1 and CDR2 from the germline V gene are SGHVS and FNYEAQ. Losses at the gene ends were 5 bases for V and 3 bases for J; bases not matched to a gene: 7. The CDR3, as DNA: TGTGCCAGCAGCCCAGCGGGGCCCCTCTACAATGAGCAGTTCTTC. It is translated as CASSPAGPLYNEQFF.

The J gene is TRBJ2-4, the V gene TRBV13; D not certain. There are 14 residues in the CDR3. The V and J ends lost 2 bases and 5 bases respectively, with 10 bases between them. Germline values: CDR1 PRHDT, CDR2 FYEKMQ (reference sequence). CDR3 coding DNA: TGTGCCAGCAGCTTAACGTTGGGCCAAAACATTCAGTACTTC. Amino acid sequence: CASSLTLGQNIQYF.

The V and J genes are TRBV12-5 and TRBJ2-3; 8 bases are shared with TRBD2. The germline V gene has CDR1 LGHNT and CDR2 FRNRAP. The CDR3 spans 16 residues. V lost 7 bases, J lost 0 bases, and 9 bases stayed unmatched. CDR3 loop: CASAPGGGRSTDTQYF. As DNA, the CDR3 is TGTGCTAGTGCCCCAGGCGGGGGGAGGAGCACAGATACGCAGTATTTT.

The table lists this clone with a count of one. The chain recombines TRBV2 with TRBJ2-3, with TRBD2 identical over 10 bases. The CDR3 spans 16 residues. Germline V gives CDR1 SNHLY, CDR2 FYNNEI. V lost 4 bases, J lost 4 bases, and 8 bases stayed unmatched. Here the CDR3 DNA reads TGTGCCAGCAGTGTAGTTAGCGGGGGGCCTTCAGATACGCAGTATTTT. This encodes CASSVVSGGPSDTQYF.

The gene calls are TRBV28 and TRBJ1-5; D gene uncertain. This CDR3 contains 13 residues. V shed 6 bases and J shed 3 bases, with 9 bases lying between them. Germline V lookup: CDR1 MDHEN, CDR2 SYDVKM. The CDR3 region has the DNA TGTGCCAGCAGAAGGGAGGCCAATCAGCCCCAGCATTTT. It codes for CASRREANQPQHF.

There are a few counts of this clone. The V and J genes are TRBV10-3 and TRBJ2-1; 7 bases map to TRBD1. The trim removed 5 bases at V and 1 base at J, leaving 11 bases unmatched. CDR1 ENHRY and CDR2 SYGVKD come from the germline V gene. The CDR3 runs to 17 residues. CDR3 sequence: CAISPLRQGQSYNEQFF. The CDR3 DNA sequence: TGTGCCATCAGTCCTCTACGACAGGGCCAATCCTACAATGAGCAGTTCTTC.

As DNA, the CDR3 is TGTGCCAGCAGTTTATTCGCAGGGGGCGCCCACGAGCAGTACTTC. Its translation is CASSLFAGGAHEQYF. The chain couples TRBV28 to TRBJ2-7; 8 bases line up with TRBD1. Trimming took 1 base from V and 5 from J; bases not matched to a gene: 7. Germline assignment: CDR1 MDHEN and CDR2 SYDVKM. The CDR3 runs 15 residues.

This chain connects TRBV9 to TRBJ2-7; 7 bases align to TRBD2. CDR1 and CDR2 from the germline V gene are SGDLS and YYNGEE. Trimming took 0 bases from V and 4 from J; bases not matched to a gene: 7. This CDR3 region has 15 residues. The CDR3 nucleotides read TGTGCCAGCAGCGTAGCGGGCGGGAGAGCTTACGAGCAGTACTTC. Amino acid sequence: CASSVAGGRAYEQYF.

Regarding this clone: The same CDR3 arises from other DNA sequences in this sample as well. The genes are TRBV2 and TRBJ2-6; D not resolved. V was shortened by 6 bases and J by 0 bases, with 9 bases between the two germline ends. CDR1 SNHLY and CDR2 FYNNEI come from the germline V gene. CDR3 length: 15 amino acids. CDR3: CASSDWSSGANVLTF. Here the CDR3 DNA reads TGTGCCAGCAGCGACTGGAGCTCTGGGGCCAACGTCCTGACTTTC.

The count of this clone is one. The V gene is TRBV6-1, the J gene TRBJ2-3, with TRBD1 as a possible D gene (6 bases). CDR1 is MNHNS and CDR2 is SASEGT in the germline V gene. CDR3 length equals 15 residues. V gave up 5 bases and J gave up 2 bases, with 14 bases separating them. For the CDR3, the DNA is TGTGCCAGCAGTCAGGGGTCGCGGTTCACAGATACGCAGTATTTT. This encodes CASSQGSRFTDTQYF.

This clone came up once. This chain's CDR3 is CASTSVSGSSDTQYF. The CDR3 DNA is TGTGCCAGCACCTCCGTGAGCGGGAGTTCAGATACGCAGTATTTT. This chain connects TRBV5-4 to TRBJ2-3; 8 positions agree with TRBD2. Germline assignment: CDR1 SGHNT and CDR2 YYREEE (reference sequence). This CDR3 has 15 residues. The junction had 10 bases not matched to a gene; V was cut back by 6 bases and J by 4 bases.

This clone came up once. CDR3 sequence (DNA): TGTGCCAGCTCACCACTCCAGGGGGGCCCGTCTGGAGAGCAGTACTTC. Encoded protein: CASSPLQGGPSGEQYF. V is TRBV18 and J is TRBJ2-7, with D possibly being TRBD1 (7 bases). Trimming stripped 1 base from V and 7 bases from J, with 20 bases between. Germline-derived CDR1 and CDR2 are KGHSH and LQKENI. CDR3 length: 16 amino acids.